The sequence of this T cell receptor (beta chain) was determined in a study of identical twins. V lost 3 bases to trimming and J lost 0 bases, with 12 bases between them. The germline V gene encodes CDR1 SGHAT and CDR2 FQNNGV. This CDR3 has 17 residues. Each CDR3 protein gets one entry after TCRdb re-called the 5' RACE reads with MiXCR. The top ten hold more than 3.5% of the sample, which has under 300,000 distinct CDR3 sequences, roughly 12% seen once. These data also formed part of another study, on yellow fever vaccine responses in identical twins.

The TCR comes from a woman aged 18-35 years in good health. The J gene is TRBJ1-6, the V gene TRBV11-2, with D uncertain. The sequenced material came from memory (CD45RO+) T cells sorted from blood. As DNA, the CDR3 is TGTGCCAGCAGCTTGTTTGCTAGTAGCTCCTATAATTCACCCCTCCACTTT. It codes for CASSLFASSSYNSPLHF.